The source of this TCR beta chain is a study of blood T cell repertoires in COVID-19. Original processing notes: Nucleated cell counts were estimated from reference gene primer amplification. The repertoire was sequenced with immunoSEQ multiplex PCR; TCRdb's copy has only in-frame clones and lacks some. V, J and clone size are taken as reported in that table, and D and trimming were inferred from the DNA itself. The data show around 140,000 clones, with 80% to 90% seen just once and around 15% held by the top ten. Patients from Seattle were sampled longitudinally, starting during active infection. Germline CDR1 and CDR2: LNHNV and YYDKDF (reference sequence). This CDR3 spans 14 amino acids. The V gene lost 3 bases and the J gene lost 6 bases, with 11 bases spanning the gap.

Sequenced input: peripheral blood. The receptor comes from a man younger than 35 with COVID-19, enrolled during active disease. V is TRBV15 and J is TRBJ2-2; perhaps TRBD1 as D (6 bases). CDR3 region: CATSSRGWSGELFF. CDR3 bases: TGTGCCACCAGCAGCAGGGGATGGTCCGGGGAGCTGTTTTTT.